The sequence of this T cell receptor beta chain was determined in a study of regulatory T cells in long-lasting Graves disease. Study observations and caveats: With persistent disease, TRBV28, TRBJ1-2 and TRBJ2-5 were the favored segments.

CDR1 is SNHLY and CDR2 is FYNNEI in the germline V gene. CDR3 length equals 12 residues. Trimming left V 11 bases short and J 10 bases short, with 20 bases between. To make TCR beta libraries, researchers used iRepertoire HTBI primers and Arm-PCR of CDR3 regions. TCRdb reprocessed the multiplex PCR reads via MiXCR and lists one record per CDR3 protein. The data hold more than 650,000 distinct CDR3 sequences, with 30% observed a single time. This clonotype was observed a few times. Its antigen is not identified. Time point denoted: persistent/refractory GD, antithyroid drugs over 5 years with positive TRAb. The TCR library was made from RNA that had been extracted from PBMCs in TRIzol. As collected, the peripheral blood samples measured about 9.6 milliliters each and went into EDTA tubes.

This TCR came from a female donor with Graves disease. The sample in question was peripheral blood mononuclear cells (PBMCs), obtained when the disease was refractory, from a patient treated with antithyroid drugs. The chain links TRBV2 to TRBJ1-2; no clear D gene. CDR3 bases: TGTGCCGCCCAGGAAACCCCGTCTCACTACACCTTC. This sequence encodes CAAQETPSHYTF.